These T cell receptor beta chains were read from a single sample in a study of T cell responses to AZD1222 COVID-19 vaccine. Clones were sequenced by immunoSEQ multiplex PCR, and TCRdb holds only the in-frame ones, with some missing. This repertoire shows about 120,000 clones, around nine tenths found once; its top ten account for approximately 10%. Sequenced material: peripheral blood, taken on day 0 of AZD1222 vaccination. These receptors were collected from an adult in good health. CDR3s include the opening cysteine and the closing phenylalanine or tryptophan. Fields, in order: V gene, CDR3 length, J gene, D gene, clone size, CDR3 protein, CDR3 DNA. The D gene is left open where the match is weak. Where a row states a size, it is once, few, many or the class of an expanded clone; other rows omit it.

V gene: TRBV19; CDR3 length: 17; J gene: TRBJ2-5; D gene: NA; clone size: few; CDR3 protein: CASSTPGTRLTGETQYF; CDR3 DNA: TGTGCCAGTAGTACGCCCGGGACCCGTTTAACTGGAGAGACCCAGTACTTC
V gene: TRBV28; CDR3 length: 13; J gene: TRBJ1-2; D gene: NA; clone size: NA; CDR3 protein: CASSPTEKYGYTF; CDR3 DNA: TGTGCCAGCAGCCCGACAGAGAAATATGGCTACACCTTC
V gene: TRBV11-2; CDR3 length: 15; J gene: TRBJ1-5; D gene: NA; clone size: NA; CDR3 protein: CASSLGGALGQPQHF; CDR3 DNA: TGTGCCAGCAGCTTAGGAGGGGCGCTGGGTCAGCCCCAGCATTTT
V gene: TRBV30; CDR3 length: 15; J gene: TRBJ1-2; D gene: NA; clone size: NA; CDR3 protein: CAWSAAGDRSYGYTF; CDR3 DNA: TGTGCCTGGAGTGCAGCCGGAGACCGATCCTATGGCTACACCTTC
V gene: TRBV7-9; CDR3 length: 15; J gene: TRBJ2-2; D gene: TRBD2; clone size: NA; CDR3 protein: CASTLAGELAGELFF; CDR3 DNA: TGTGCCAGCACACTAGCGGGAGAGTTGGCCGGGGAGCTGTTTTTT
V gene: TRBV7-9; CDR3 length: 13; J gene: TRBJ2-2; D gene: NA; clone size: NA; CDR3 protein: CASSLSLGDELFF; CDR3 DNA: TGTGCCAGCAGCTTATCCCTGGGGGATGAGCTGTTTTTT
V gene: TRBV27; CDR3 length: 14; J gene: TRBJ1-4; D gene: NA; clone size: NA; CDR3 protein: CASSFQGLNEKLFF; CDR3 DNA: TGTGCCAGCAGTTTCCAGGGCCTAAATGAAAAACTGTTTTTT
V gene: TRBV5-1; CDR3 length: 15; J gene: TRBJ2-3; D gene: TRBD1; clone size: once; CDR3 protein: CASSFKQGASDTQYF; CDR3 DNA: TGCGCCAGCAGCTTTAAACAGGGGGCTTCAGATACGCAGTATTTT
V gene: TRBV7-8; CDR3 length: 15; J gene: TRBJ2-3; D gene: TRBD1; clone size: NA; CDR3 protein: CASSFGTGTTDTQYF; CDR3 DNA: TGTGCCAGCAGCTTTGGGACAGGGACCACAGATACGCAGTATTTT
V gene: TRBV3-1/TRBV3-2; CDR3 length: 15; J gene: TRBJ2-7; D gene: TRBD1; clone size: NA; CDR3 protein: CASSLGPGQGYEQYF; CDR3 DNA: TGTGCCAGCAGCCTTGGGCCGGGACAGGGTTACGAGCAGTACTTC
V gene: TRBV6-2/TRBV6-3; CDR3 length: 13; J gene: TRBJ2-7; D gene: NA; clone size: NA; CDR3 protein: CASSYGVMGDEYF; CDR3 DNA: TGTGCCAGCAGTTACGGGGTTATGGGGGACGAGTACTTC
V gene: TRBV11-2; CDR3 length: 19; J gene: TRBJ1-5; D gene: TRBD1; clone size: NA; CDR3 protein: CASSLGLILGTGGDQPQHF; CDR3 DNA: TGTGCCAGCAGCTTAGGCCTAATACTCGGGACAGGGGGGGATCAGCCCCAGCATTTT
V gene: TRBV5-1; CDR3 length: 13; J gene: TRBJ1-5; D gene: NA; clone size: NA; CDR3 protein: CASSKDGNQPQHF; CDR3 DNA: TGCGCCAGCAGCAAAGACGGCAATCAGCCCCAGCATTTT
V gene: TRBV5-6; CDR3 length: 12; J gene: TRBJ1-1; D gene: NA; clone size: NA; CDR3 protein: CASSLVGTEAFF; CDR3 DNA: TGTGCCAGCAGCTTGGTTGGCACTGAAGCTTTCTTT
V gene: TRBV4-3; CDR3 length: 16; J gene: TRBJ1-2; D gene: NA; clone size: NA; CDR3 protein: CASSQVWQGMDYGYTF; CDR3 DNA: TGCGCCAGCAGCCAAGTGTGGCAGGGGATGGACTATGGCTACACCTTC
V gene: TRBV7-9; CDR3 length: 16; J gene: TRBJ1-2; D gene: TRBD1; clone size: NA; CDR3 protein: CASSYATGGEGYGYTF; CDR3 DNA: TGTGCCAGCAGCTACGCGACAGGGGGCGAAGGTTATGGCTACACCTTC
V gene: TRBV7-3; CDR3 length: 14; J gene: TRBJ2-3; D gene: NA; clone size: few; CDR3 protein: CASSLTAGADTQYF; CDR3 DNA: TGTGCCAGCAGCTTAACGGCTGGCGCAGATACGCAGTATTTT
V gene: TRBV4-1; CDR3 length: 14; J gene: TRBJ1-2; D gene: NA; clone size: few; CDR3 protein: CASSGGARSYGYTF; CDR3 DNA: TGCGCCAGCAGCGGGGGGGCGCGGAGCTATGGCTACACCTTC
V gene: TRBV19; CDR3 length: 15; J gene: TRBJ2-1; D gene: TRBD2; clone size: NA; CDR3 protein: CASSRKREGRNEQFF; CDR3 DNA: TGTGCCAGTAGTAGAAAGCGGGAGGGCCGAAATGAGCAGTTCTTC
V gene: TRBV7-2; CDR3 length: 18; J gene: TRBJ2-5; D gene: NA; clone size: NA; CDR3 protein: CASSLSGRAKRWQETQYF; CDR3 DNA: TGTGCCAGCAGCTTATCGGGCAGGGCCAAACGGTGGCAAGAGACCCAGTACTTC
V gene: TRBV19; CDR3 length: 18; J gene: TRBJ1-2; D gene: TRBD1; clone size: NA; CDR3 protein: CASSAKRNPGGPGYGYTF; CDR3 DNA: TGTGCCAGTAGTGCCAAACGGAACCCAGGGGGCCCTGGGTATGGCTACACCTTC
V gene: TRBV7-8; CDR3 length: 13; J gene: TRBJ1-2; D gene: NA; clone size: once; CDR3 protein: CASSLSQAYGYTF; CDR3 DNA: TGTGCCAGCAGCTTATCGCAGGCCTATGGCTACACCTTC
V gene: TRBV4-1; CDR3 length: 12; J gene: TRBJ2-7; D gene: NA; clone size: NA; CDR3 protein: CASSPGGYEQYF; CDR3 DNA: TGCGCCAGCAGCCCCGGCGGCTACGAGCAGTACTTC
V gene: TRBV19; CDR3 length: 16; J gene: TRBJ1-3; D gene: NA; clone size: once; CDR3 protein: CASSPTRTVSGNTIYF; CDR3 DNA: TGTGCCAGTAGCCCAACTCGGACAGTCTCTGGAAACACCATATATTTT
V gene: TRBV7-2; CDR3 length: 14; J gene: TRBJ1-2; D gene: NA; clone size: NA; CDR3 protein: CASSFGPGDYGYTF; CDR3 DNA: TGTGCCAGCAGCTTCGGACCGGGTGACTATGGCTACACCTTC
V gene: TRBV7-2; CDR3 length: 15; J gene: TRBJ1-5; D gene: NA; clone size: NA; CDR3 protein: CASKPGDRLNQPQHF; CDR3 DNA: TGTGCCAGCAAGCCGGGGGACCGTCTAAATCAGCCCCAGCATTTT
V gene: TRBV19; CDR3 length: 14; J gene: TRBJ2-5; D gene: TRBD1; clone size: NA; CDR3 protein: CASSLGTGRETQYF; CDR3 DNA: TGTGCCAGTAGTTTGGGGACAGGGAGAGAGACCCAGTACTTC
V gene: TRBV6-5; CDR3 length: 15; J gene: TRBJ1-6; D gene: TRBD1; clone size: NA; CDR3 protein: CASSPSAGGISPLHF; CDR3 DNA: TGTGCCAGCAGTCCCTCCGCAGGGGGCATCTCACCCCTCCACTTT
V gene: TRBV5-1; CDR3 length: 14; J gene: TRBJ1-1; D gene: NA; clone size: NA; CDR3 protein: CASSSTYQNTEAFF; CDR3 DNA: TGCGCCAGCAGCTCAACATACCAGAACACTGAAGCTTTCTTT
V gene: TRBV5-4; CDR3 length: 15; J gene: TRBJ2-6; D gene: NA; clone size: NA; CDR3 protein: CASSFGVSGANVLTF; CDR3 DNA: TGTGCCAGCAGCTTTGGTGTCTCTGGGGCCAACGTCCTGACTTTC
V gene: TRBV19; CDR3 length: 13; J gene: TRBJ1-1; D gene: NA; clone size: NA; CDR3 protein: CASSGTVNTEAFF; CDR3 DNA: TGTGCCAGTAGTGGGACCGTTAACACTGAAGCTTTCTTT
V gene: TRBV28; CDR3 length: 15; J gene: TRBJ2-2; D gene: NA; clone size: NA; CDR3 protein: CASSGGGPSTGELFF; CDR3 DNA: TGTGCCAGCAGTGGAGGGGGACCGAGCACCGGGGAGCTGTTTTTT
V gene: TRBV2; CDR3 length: 13; J gene: TRBJ1-1; D gene: NA; clone size: NA; CDR3 protein: CAVGEVRNTEAFF; CDR3 DNA: TGTGCCGTAGGGGAAGTCAGGAACACTGAAGCTTTCTTT
V gene: TRBV5-6; CDR3 length: 13; J gene: TRBJ2-5; D gene: NA; clone size: NA; CDR3 protein: CASSLDGPGAQYF; CDR3 DNA: TGTGCCAGCAGCTTGGATGGACCGGGGGCCCAGTACTTC
V gene: TRBV9; CDR3 length: 16; J gene: TRBJ2-7; D gene: TRBD1; clone size: NA; CDR3 protein: CASSARRLDRPHEQYF; CDR3 DNA: TGTGCCAGCAGCGCCCGTCGGCTGGACAGGCCGCACGAGCAGTACTTC
V gene: TRBV3-1/TRBV3-2; CDR3 length: 21; J gene: TRBJ2-3; D gene: TRBD2; clone size: NA; CDR3 protein: CASSQDLGRYNSGGVTDTQYF; CDR3 DNA: TGTGCCAGCAGCCAAGATTTAGGGCGTTATAACAGCGGGGGAGTCACAGATACGCAGTATTTT
V gene: TRBV2; CDR3 length: 18; J gene: TRBJ1-1; D gene: NA; clone size: NA; CDR3 protein: CASSLADSLGVPNTEAFF; CDR3 DNA: TGTGCCAGCAGTCTCGCGGACTCCTTAGGGGTACCCAACACTGAAGCTTTCTTT
V gene: TRBV7-8; CDR3 length: 18; J gene: TRBJ1-2; D gene: TRBD1; clone size: NA; CDR3 protein: CASSPAGGATTKIYGYTF; CDR3 DNA: TGTGCCAGCAGCCCGGCAGGGGGGGCCACGACCAAGATCTATGGCTACACCTTC
V gene: TRBV28; CDR3 length: 12; J gene: TRBJ2-2; D gene: NA; clone size: NA; CDR3 protein: CASNLGGGELFF; CDR3 DNA: TGTGCCAGCAATCTGGGTGGCGGGGAGCTGTTTTTT
V gene: TRBV2; CDR3 length: 12; J gene: TRBJ2-7; D gene: NA; clone size: NA; CDR3 protein: CASSSDWYEQYF; CDR3 DNA: TGTGCCAGCAGTTCCGACTGGTACGAGCAGTACTTC
V gene: TRBV6-2/TRBV6-3; CDR3 length: 15; J gene: TRBJ1-2; D gene: NA; clone size: NA; CDR3 protein: CASSTPQSTNYGYTF; CDR3 DNA: TGTGCCAGCAGTACCCCGCAGAGCACTAACTATGGCTACACCTTC
V gene: TRBV4-3; CDR3 length: 17; J gene: TRBJ2-3; D gene: TRBD1; clone size: once; CDR3 protein: CASSQNLGTGSADTQYF; CDR3 DNA: TGCGCCAGCAGCCAAAATCTTGGGACAGGGTCGGCAGATACGCAGTATTTT
V gene: TRBV21-1; CDR3 length: 17; J gene: TRBJ1-1; D gene: NA; clone size: NA; CDR3 protein: CASSIGLLEGKDTEAFF; CDR3 DNA: TGTGCCAGCAGCATCGGACTTCTAGAGGGGAAGGACACTGAAGCTTTCTTT
V gene: TRBV21-1; CDR3 length: 18; J gene: TRBJ2-3; D gene: NA; clone size: once; CDR3 protein: CASSPMGGHTSSTDTQYF; CDR3 DNA: TGTGCCAGCAGCCCCATGGGGGGTCATACTTCTAGCACAGATACGCAGTATTTT
V gene: TRBV27; CDR3 length: 14; J gene: TRBJ1-2; D gene: NA; clone size: NA; CDR3 protein: CASSPRRTNYGYTF; CDR3 DNA: TGTGCCAGCAGTCCCCGTAGAACTAACTATGGCTACACCTTC
V gene: TRBV6-4; CDR3 length: 15; J gene: TRBJ2-2; D gene: NA; clone size: NA; CDR3 protein: CASSKQGTNTGELFF; CDR3 DNA: TGTGCCAGCAGTAAACAGGGAACCAACACCGGGGAGCTGTTTTTT
V gene: TRBV9; CDR3 length: 15; J gene: TRBJ1-4; D gene: NA; clone size: once; CDR3 protein: CASSGSLLRNEKLFF; CDR3 DNA: TGTGCCAGCAGCGGATCGTTGTTAAGGAATGAAAAACTGTTTTTT
V gene: TRBV7-9; CDR3 length: 14; J gene: TRBJ1-2; D gene: NA; clone size: few; CDR3 protein: CASSLGGAAYGYTF; CDR3 DNA: TGTGCCAGCAGCTTAGGGGGGGCAGCCTATGGCTACACCTTC
V gene: TRBV19; CDR3 length: 18; J gene: TRBJ1-5; D gene: TRBD1; clone size: NA; CDR3 protein: CASTSIFTRRQGVQPQHF; CDR3 DNA: TGTGCCAGTACAAGTATATTTACGAGGCGACAGGGGGTTCAGCCCCAGCATTTT
V gene: TRBV20-1; CDR3 length: 11; J gene: TRBJ1-1; D gene: NA; clone size: NA; CDR3 protein: CSASSPGEAFF; CDR3 DNA: TGCAGTGCTAGTTCCCCGGGTGAAGCTTTCTTT
V gene: TRBV7-3; CDR3 length: 19; J gene: TRBJ2-3; D gene: TRBD2; clone size: NA; CDR3 protein: CASSFYPTERGGAGDTQYF; CDR3 DNA: TGTGCCAGCAGCTTTTACCCGACCGAGCGGGGGGGTGCGGGTGATACGCAGTATTTT
V gene: TRBV6-5; CDR3 length: 14; J gene: TRBJ1-1; D gene: NA; clone size: NA; CDR3 protein: CASRPGQPTNEAFF; CDR3 DNA: TGTGCCAGCAGGCCGGGACAACCAACGAATGAAGCTTTCTTT
V gene: TRBV18; CDR3 length: 16; J gene: TRBJ1-3; D gene: NA; clone size: once; CDR3 protein: CASSPPSGFSGNTIYF; CDR3 DNA: TGTGCCAGCTCACCACCTTCAGGATTCTCTGGAAACACCATATATTTT
V gene: TRBV5-1; CDR3 length: 14; J gene: TRBJ1-1; D gene: NA; clone size: once; CDR3 protein: CASSFDSTNTEAFF; CDR3 DNA: TGCGCCAGCAGCTTCGACAGCACGAACACTGAAGCTTTCTTT
V gene: TRBV29-1; CDR3 length: 13; J gene: TRBJ1-2; D gene: TRBD1; clone size: NA; CDR3 protein: CSVEAQGVHGYTF; CDR3 DNA: TGCAGCGTTGAAGCCCAGGGGGTACATGGCTACACCTTC
V gene: TRBV19; CDR3 length: 17; J gene: TRBJ1-5; D gene: NA; clone size: NA; CDR3 protein: CASSIDRKGLGNQPQHF; CDR3 DNA: TGTGCCAGTAGTATAGATCGAAAGGGACTGGGCAATCAGCCCCAGCATTTT
V gene: TRBV6-5; CDR3 length: 15; J gene: TRBJ2-7; D gene: TRBD2; clone size: NA; CDR3 protein: CASSYTTGGAYEQYF; CDR3 DNA: TGTGCCAGCAGTTACACCACGGGGGGGGCCTACGAGCAGTACTTC
V gene: TRBV29-1; CDR3 length: 15; J gene: TRBJ2-2; D gene: TRBD1; clone size: NA; CDR3 protein: CSVGQRVGGSGELFF; CDR3 DNA: TGCAGCGTTGGCCAGCGTGTAGGGGGCTCCGGGGAGCTGTTTTTT